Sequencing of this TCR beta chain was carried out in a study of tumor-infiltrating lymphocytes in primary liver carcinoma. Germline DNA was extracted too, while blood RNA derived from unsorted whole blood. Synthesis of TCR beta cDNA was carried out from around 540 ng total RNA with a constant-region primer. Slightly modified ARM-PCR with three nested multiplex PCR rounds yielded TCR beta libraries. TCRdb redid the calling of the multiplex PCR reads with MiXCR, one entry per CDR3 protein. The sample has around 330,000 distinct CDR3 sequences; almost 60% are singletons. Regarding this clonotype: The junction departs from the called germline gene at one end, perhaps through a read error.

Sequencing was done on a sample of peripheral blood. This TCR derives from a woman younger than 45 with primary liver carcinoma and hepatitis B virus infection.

This CDR3 is CVSSDTGGWAETQYF. DNA of the CDR3: TGTGTCAGCAGCGATACAGGGGGCTGGGCGGAGACCCAGTACTTC. This chain links TRBV6-2 or TRBV6-3 with TRBJ2-5; 9 bases line up with TRBD1. The germline gives CDR1 MNHEY, CDR2 SVGEGT. The CDR3 spans 15 residues.